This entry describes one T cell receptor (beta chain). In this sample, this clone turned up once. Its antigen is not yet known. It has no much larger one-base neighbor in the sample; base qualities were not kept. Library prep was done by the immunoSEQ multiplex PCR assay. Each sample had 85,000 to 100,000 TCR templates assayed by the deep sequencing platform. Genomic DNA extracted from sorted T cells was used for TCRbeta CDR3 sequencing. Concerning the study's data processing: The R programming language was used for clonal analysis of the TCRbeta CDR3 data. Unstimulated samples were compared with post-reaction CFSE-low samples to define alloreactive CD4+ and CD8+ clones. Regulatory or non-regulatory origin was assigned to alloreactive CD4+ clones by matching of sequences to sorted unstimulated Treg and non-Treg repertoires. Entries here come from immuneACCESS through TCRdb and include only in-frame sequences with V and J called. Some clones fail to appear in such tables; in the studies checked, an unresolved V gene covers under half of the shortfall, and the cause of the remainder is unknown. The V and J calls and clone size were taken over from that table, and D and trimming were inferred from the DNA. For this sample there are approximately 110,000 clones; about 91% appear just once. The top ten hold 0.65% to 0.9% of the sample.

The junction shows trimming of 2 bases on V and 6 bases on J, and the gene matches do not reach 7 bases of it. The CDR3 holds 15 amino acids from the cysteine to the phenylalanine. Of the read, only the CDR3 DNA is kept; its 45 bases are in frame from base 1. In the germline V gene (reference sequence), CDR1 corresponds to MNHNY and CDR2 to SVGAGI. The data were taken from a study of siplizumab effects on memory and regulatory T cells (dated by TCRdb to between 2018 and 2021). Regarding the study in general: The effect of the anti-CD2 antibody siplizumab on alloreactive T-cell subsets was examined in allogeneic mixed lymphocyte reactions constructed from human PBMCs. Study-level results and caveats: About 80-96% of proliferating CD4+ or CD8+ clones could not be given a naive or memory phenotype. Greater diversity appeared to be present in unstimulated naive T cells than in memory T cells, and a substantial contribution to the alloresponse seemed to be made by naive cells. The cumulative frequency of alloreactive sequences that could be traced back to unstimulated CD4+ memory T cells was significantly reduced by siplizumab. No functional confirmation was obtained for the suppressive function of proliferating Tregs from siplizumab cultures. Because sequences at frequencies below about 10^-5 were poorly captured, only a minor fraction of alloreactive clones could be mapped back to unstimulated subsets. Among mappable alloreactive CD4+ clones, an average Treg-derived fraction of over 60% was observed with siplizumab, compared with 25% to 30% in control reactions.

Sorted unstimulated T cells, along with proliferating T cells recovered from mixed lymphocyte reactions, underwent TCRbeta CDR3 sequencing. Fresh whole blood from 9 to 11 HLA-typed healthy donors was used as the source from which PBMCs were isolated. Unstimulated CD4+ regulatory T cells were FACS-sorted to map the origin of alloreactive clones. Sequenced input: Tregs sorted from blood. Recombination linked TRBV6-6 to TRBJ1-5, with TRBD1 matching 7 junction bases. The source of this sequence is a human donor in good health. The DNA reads TGTGCCAGCAGTTACACCCCAGGGGGGATTCAGCCCCAGCATTTT. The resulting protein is CASSYTPGGIQPQHF.